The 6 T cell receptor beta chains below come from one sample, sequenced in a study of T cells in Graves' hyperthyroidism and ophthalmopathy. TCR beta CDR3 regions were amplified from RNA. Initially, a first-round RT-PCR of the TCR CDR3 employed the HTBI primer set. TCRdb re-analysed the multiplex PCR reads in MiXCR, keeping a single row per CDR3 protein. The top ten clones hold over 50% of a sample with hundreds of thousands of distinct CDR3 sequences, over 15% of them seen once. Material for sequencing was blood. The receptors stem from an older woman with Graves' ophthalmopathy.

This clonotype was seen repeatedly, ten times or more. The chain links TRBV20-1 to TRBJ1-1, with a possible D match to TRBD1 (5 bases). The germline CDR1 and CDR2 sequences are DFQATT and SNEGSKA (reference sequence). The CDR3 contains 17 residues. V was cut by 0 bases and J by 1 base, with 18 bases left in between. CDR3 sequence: CSARDNEAGHKNTEAFF. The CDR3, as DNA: TGCAGTGCTAGAGATAATGAGGCAGGGCACAAGAACACTGAAGCTTTCTTT.

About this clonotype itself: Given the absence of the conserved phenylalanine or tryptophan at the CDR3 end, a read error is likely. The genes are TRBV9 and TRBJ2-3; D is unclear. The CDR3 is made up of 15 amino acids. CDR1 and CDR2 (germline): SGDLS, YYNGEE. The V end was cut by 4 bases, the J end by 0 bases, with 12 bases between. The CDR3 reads CASSPHMSSTDTQYS. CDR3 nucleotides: TGTGCCAGCAGCCCCCACATGAGTAGCACAGATACGCAGTATTCT.

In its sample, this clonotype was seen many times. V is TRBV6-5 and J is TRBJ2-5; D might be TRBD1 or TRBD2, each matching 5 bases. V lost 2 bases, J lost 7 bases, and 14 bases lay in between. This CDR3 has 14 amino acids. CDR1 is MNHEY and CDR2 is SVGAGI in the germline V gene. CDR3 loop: CASSYAGPRGTQYF. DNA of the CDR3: TGTGCCAGCAGTTACGCTGGCCCGAGGGGGACCCAGTACTTC.

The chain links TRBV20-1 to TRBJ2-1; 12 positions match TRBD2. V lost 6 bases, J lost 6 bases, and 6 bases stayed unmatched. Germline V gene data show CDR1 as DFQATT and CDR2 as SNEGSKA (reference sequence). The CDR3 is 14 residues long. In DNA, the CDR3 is TGCAGTGCCCACGGACTAGCGGGGATCAATGAGCAGTTCTTC. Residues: CSAHGLAGINEQFF.

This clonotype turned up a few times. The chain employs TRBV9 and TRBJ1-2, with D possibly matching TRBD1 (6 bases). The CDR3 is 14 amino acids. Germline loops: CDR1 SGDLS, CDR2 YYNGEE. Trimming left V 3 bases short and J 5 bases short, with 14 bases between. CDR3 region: CASSAPSQGYGYTF. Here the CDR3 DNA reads TGTGCCAGCAGCGCCCCATCTCAGGGGTATGGCTACACCTTC.

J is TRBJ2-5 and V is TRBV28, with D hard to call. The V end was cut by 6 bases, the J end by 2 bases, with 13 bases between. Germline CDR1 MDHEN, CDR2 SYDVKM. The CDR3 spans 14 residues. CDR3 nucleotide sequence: TGTGCCAGCAGCGATCACAACGCACAAGAGACCCAGTACTTC. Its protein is CASSDHNAQETQYF. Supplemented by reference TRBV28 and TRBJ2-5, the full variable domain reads DVKVTQSSRYLVKRTGEKVFLECVQDMDHENMFWYRQDPGLGLRLIYFSYDVKMKEKGDIPEGYSVSREKKERFSLILESASTNQTSMYLCASSDHNAQETQYFGPGTRLLVL.